Sequencing of this T cell receptor beta chain was carried out in a study of early T cells in non-severe SARS-CoV-2 infection. Study-level background: The chains were unpaired, and the sequenced material was bulk RNA from unsorted whole blood.

Molecules of cDNA were individually given unique molecular identifiers that were attached to them. TCRdb processed the 5' RACE reads anew with MiXCR; each CDR3 protein has one entry. The profile shows 55,000 to 75,000 distinct CDR3 sequences, 7% to 8% of them singletons. Sequencing input: whole blood. The receptor was isolated from an adult who was a healthcare worker with PCR-confirmed SARS-CoV-2 infection or an uninfected control (not recorded which).

The CDR3 region is CSAGKSGGLSEQYF. The DNA for the CDR3 is TGCAGTGCTGGAAAGAGCGGGGGGCTAAGTGAGCAGTACTTC. The chain is built from TRBV20-1 and TRBJ2-7; 9 nucleotides align to TRBD2. V shed 5 bases, J shed 7 bases, and the junction held 12 bases outside the gene matches. CDR1 is DFQATT and CDR2 is SNEGSKA in the germline V gene (reference sequence). The CDR3 spans 14 residues.